This T cell receptor beta chain comes out of a study of blood T cell repertoires in COVID-19. Study as a whole: PBMCs, B-cell-depleted T cells, or T cells were the source of the cDNA or gDNA that made up the material.

J was trimmed by 1 base and V by 0 bases; bases with no gene match: 7. CDR1 and CDR2 from the germline V gene are KGHDR and SFDVKD. The CDR3 is made up of 17 amino acids. As handled by the study authors: Nucleated cell number was recorded as an estimate derived from reference gene primer amplification. Profiling relied on immunoSEQ multiplex PCR, and the TCRdb table lists in-frame clones only, not all of them. The DNA was the basis for D and trimming; V, J and clone size are from that table. The table has 25,000 to 30,000 clones, approximately 96% seen once. The genes are TRBV24-1 and TRBJ2-5; TRBD2 matches 7 bases. Material for sequencing was peripheral blood. The TCR was taken from a human donor with active COVID-19. The donor label of this sample is uncertain. CDR3 in amino acids: CATSDLLAGATQETQYF. As DNA, the CDR3 is TGTGCCACCAGTGATTTGTTGGCGGGAGCTACCCAAGAGACCCAGTACTTC.